The 27 T cell receptor beta chains reported below all come from one sample, sequenced in a study of cytomegalovirus exposure and HLA in healthy donors. PCR primers comprised 60 Vbeta and 13 Jbeta primers. Generated by immunoSEQ multiplex PCR, the TCRdb table keeps only in-frame clones and is missing some. The sample shows more than 95,000 clones, 8% to 11% of them seen only once. Sequencing was done on a sample of PBMCs. The receptors were sampled from a woman aged 18-29 years in good health and CMV-seropositive.

This clone was detected a few times. V usage is TRBV11-3 and J usage is TRBJ2-5, with D perhaps TRBD2 (6 bases). CDR3 size: 16 residues. The V and J ends lost 7 bases and 1 base respectively, with 19 bases between them. Germline CDR1 SGHNT, CDR2 YENEEA. CDR3 sequence: CASTPGERATQETQYF. CDR3 in DNA: TGTGCCAGCACCCCGGGCGAGCGGGCAACCCAAGAGACCCAGTACTTC. Full variable domain (remainder filled in from reference TRBV11-3 and TRBJ2-5): EAGVVQSPRYKIIEKKQPVAFWCNPISGHNTLYWYLQNLGQGPELLIRYENEEAVDDSQLPKDRFSAERLKGVDSTLKIQPAELGDSAVYLCASTPGERATQETQYFGPGTRLLVL.

This clone came up a few times. The DNA for the CDR3 is TGCAGCGTTACAGCGGACGGGTACCCGCAGTATTTT. This gives the protein CSVTADGYPQYF. This rearrangement joins TRBV29-1 to TRBJ2-3; D perhaps matches TRBD2 (5 bases). This CDR3 is 12 amino acids long. V was pared by 5 bases and J by 10 bases, with 16 bases between. Germline-derived CDR1 and CDR2 are SQVTM and ANQGSEA.

This clone turned up a few times. The CDR3 DNA reads TGTGCCAGCAGTCTTGGACAGGGTGAGATTATAGATACGCAGTATTTT. It is translated as CASSLGQGEIIDTQYF. This chain uses TRBV9 with TRBJ2-3; 8 nucleotides match TRBD1. Germline CDR1 SGDLS, CDR2 YYNGEE. V lost 5 bases, J lost 5 bases, and 13 bases stayed unmatched. The CDR3 sequence is 16 residues long.

This rearrangement joins TRBV19 to TRBJ2-3; maybe TRBD1 (5 bases). This CDR3 region has 14 residues. The germline V and J ends were trimmed by 6 bases and 5 bases, with 15 bases remaining between them. CDR1 LNHDA and CDR2 SQIVND come from the germline V gene (reference sequence). The CDR3 DNA follows: TGTGCCAGTAGACAGGTCTACACGCGAGATACGCAGTATTTT. Protein product: CASRQVYTRDTQYF.

The rearrangement links TRBV4-2 to TRBJ1-5; perhaps TRBD1 as D (5 bases). The CDR3 loop spans 15 amino acids. V was cut by 1 base and J by 8 bases, with 15 bases left in between. CDR1 is LGHNA and CDR2 is YNFKEQ in the germline V gene. CDR3 DNA sequence: TGTGCCAGCAGCCAAGGGGGGAGGTCTGGGGAGCCCCAGCATTTT. Its translation: CASSQGGRSGEPQHF.

The chain carries TRBV6-6 and TRBJ1-1; D is perhaps TRBD1 (6 bases). The CDR3 contains 13 residues. V shed 0 bases and J shed 6 bases, with 8 bases lying between them. Germline CDR1 and CDR2: MNHNY and SVGAGI (reference sequence). The CDR3: CASSYSKGAEAFF. The CDR3 nucleotides are TGTGCCAGCAGTTACTCGAAGGGGGCTGAAGCTTTCTTT.

A few counts support this clone. The rearrangement links TRBV18 to TRBJ1-2; D gene ambiguous. V was pared by 3 bases and J by 6 bases, with 8 bases between. The CDR3 loop spans 12 amino acids. Per the germline V gene, CDR1 is KGHSH and CDR2 is LQKENI. This CDR3 is CASSPADNGYTF. CDR3 in DNA: TGTGCCAGCTCACCGGCTGATAATGGCTACACCTTC.

The J gene is TRBJ1-1, the V gene TRBV5-5, with 8 bases aligning to TRBD1. The CDR3 is made up of 15 amino acids. The germline V gene has CDR1 SGHKS and CDR2 YYEKEE (reference sequence). V shed 4 bases and J 0 bases; nucleotides not matched to a gene: 5. Here the CDR3 reads CASSTGQGLNTEAFF. The CDR3 nucleotides read TGTGCCAGCAGCACTGGACAGGGCCTGAACACTGAAGCTTTCTTT. Together with reference TRBV5-5 and TRBJ1-1, the CDR3 gives the full variable domain: DAGVTQSPTHLIKTRGQQVTLRCSPISGHKSVSWYQQVLGQGPQFIFQYYEKEERGRGNFPDRFSARQFPNYSSELNVNALLLGDSALYLCASSTGQGLNTEAFFGQGTRLTVV.

The chain's CDR3 is CSAVPLAGRVDTQYF. DNA of the CDR3: TGCAGCGCCGTTCCTCTAGCGGGGCGGGTAGATACGCAGTATTTT. The chain is built from TRBV29-1 and TRBJ2-3, with 9 bases identical to TRBD2. The CDR3 spans 15 residues. Germline loops: CDR1 SQVTM, CDR2 ANQGSEA. After removal of 7 bases from V and 5 bases from J, the junction contained 13 bases not matched to a gene.

The chain is built from TRBV2 and TRBJ2-1; the match to TRBD2 covers 9 bases. The CDR3 contains 15 residues. With V trimmed by 5 bases and J by 0 bases, 2 bases remained unmatched. Germline-derived CDR1 and CDR2 are SNHLY and FYNNEI. The CDR3 here is CASSNSGGSYNEQFF. The DNA for the CDR3 is TGTGCCAGCAGTAATAGCGGGGGCTCCTACAATGAGCAGTTCTTC.

The chain employs TRBV7-3 and TRBJ2-1; 8 bases are shared with TRBD2. CDR3 length: 16 residues. From germline, CDR1 is SGHTA and CDR2 FQGTGA. The V and J ends lost 5 bases and 8 bases, in that order; junction bases with no gene match: 14. The chain's CDR3 is CASSRHSGMGSDEQFF. CDR3 DNA sequence: TGTGCCAGCAGCCGCCATAGCGGGATGGGGTCGGATGAGCAGTTCTTC.

This clone was detected only once. The V call is TRBV7-6, the J call TRBJ2-2; D gene uncertain. The CDR3 is 13 residues long. Germline CDR1 is SGHVS and CDR2 is FNYEAQ. V dropped 6 bases and J dropped 8 bases, with 13 bases sitting between them. Here the CDR3 DNA reads TGTGCCAGCAGTAGTAAATTAACTGGGGAGCTGTTTTTT. Translated, it gives CASSSKLTGELFF.

This clone was seen a few times. The chain has TRBV11-2 and TRBJ2-7; D unclear. This CDR3 comprises 14 residues. Germline CDR1 is SGHAT and CDR2 is FQNNGV. V was pared by 0 bases and J by 0 bases, with 6 bases between. The CDR3 nucleotides are TGTGCCAGCAGCTTAGACAAAAACTCCTACGAGCAGTACTTC. As protein: CASSLDKNSYEQYF.

Here the CDR3 reads CASRKGHSGTEAFF. As DNA, the CDR3 is TGTGCCAGCAGAAAGGGACACTCGGGCACTGAAGCTTTCTTT. The J gene is TRBJ1-1, the V gene TRBV6-6, with a tentative D call TRBD1 (6 bases). The length of the CDR3 is 14 residues. Per germline, CDR1 MNHNY and CDR2 SVGAGI (reference sequence). The germline V and J ends were trimmed by 6 bases and 4 bases, with 15 bases remaining between them.

This chain links TRBV9 with TRBJ2-2, with TRBD2 identical over 7 bases. Per the germline V gene, CDR1 is SGDLS and CDR2 is YYNGEE. The V and J ends lost 3 bases and 7 bases, in that order; junction bases with no gene match: 9. The CDR3 spans 15 residues. Here the CDR3 reads CASSARDYYLGELFF. The DNA for the CDR3 is TGTGCCAGCAGCGCCCGGGACTATTACCTCGGGGAGCTGTTTTTT.

This chain links TRBV18 with TRBJ2-6; TRBD2 is a possible D gene (6 bases). Germline V gene lookup returns CDR1 KGHSH and CDR2 LQKENI. There are 15 residues in the CDR3. Trimming took 4 bases from V and 2 from J, leaving 9 bases between them. CDR3 sequence: CASSLGGTGANVLTF. The CDR3 DNA reads TGTGCCAGCTCACTGGGGGGAACTGGGGCCAACGTCCTGACTTTC.

This clone was seen more than once but under ten times. The rearrangement joins TRBV6-4 to TRBJ2-3; TRBD2 agrees at 7 bases. Germline V gene lookup returns CDR1 MRHNA and CDR2 SNTAGT. This CDR3 contains 15 residues. The ends lost 6 bases at V and 1 base at J; junction bases unmatched: 7. The CDR3 sequence is CASSVGAGGTDTQYF. The CDR3 region has the DNA TGTGCCAGCAGCGTTGGGGCGGGGGGCACAGATACGCAGTATTTT.

The V call is TRBV28, the J call TRBJ2-5; tentative D call: TRBD2 (7 bases). V was shortened by 3 bases and J by 5 bases, with 16 bases between the two germline ends. The CDR3 loop spans 15 amino acids. The V gene's germline CDR1 is MDHEN and CDR2 SYDVKM. The CDR3 coding sequence is TGTGCCAGCAGTTTGTGGGGGGGCGCAGGGGAGACCCAGTACTTC. This encodes CASSLWGGAGETQYF.

This chain links TRBV7-3 with TRBJ2-1; D might be TRBD2 (6 bases). Germline CDR1 SGHTA, CDR2 FQGTGA. This CDR3 comprises 14 residues. The V end lost 5 bases, the J end lost 6 bases, and 14 bases lay between the germline ends. The CDR3 region is CASSRVGRGNEQFF. The CDR3 DNA reads TGTGCCAGCAGCCGAGTGGGGCGGGGCAATGAGCAGTTCTTC.

This chain links TRBV15 with TRBJ2-7; D not resolved. Germline values: CDR1 LNHNV, CDR2 YYDKDF (reference sequence). V was trimmed by 1 base and J by 5 bases, leaving 15 bases between them. This CDR3 comprises 15 residues. This CDR3 reads CATSRVAVYTNEQYF. CDR3 bases: TGTGCCACCAGCAGAGTAGCAGTGTATACCAACGAGCAGTACTTC.

The chain joins TRBV10-3 to TRBJ1-2; D is unclear. The CDR3 sequence is 15 residues long. The V gene lost 0 bases and the J gene lost 4 bases, with 12 bases spanning the gap. From germline, CDR1 is ENHRY and CDR2 SYGVKD. As DNA, the CDR3 is TGTGCCATCAGTGAGTCCGGCGGGAAGACCTATGGCTACACCTTC. It yields the protein CAISESGGKTYGYTF.

The chain uses TRBV16 and TRBJ2-1, with 11 bases fitting TRBD1. CDR3 length: 15 residues. V lost 4 bases to trimming and J lost 7 bases; unmatched junction nucleotides: 6. Germline CDR1 and CDR2: KGHSY and FQNENV. The CDR3 is CASSLWGTGGNEQFF. The DNA for the CDR3 is TGTGCCAGCAGCCTTTGGGGGACAGGGGGGAATGAGCAGTTCTTC.

This clone was recorded a few times. The chain combines TRBV7-8 with TRBJ2-2, with TRBD2 identical over 13 bases. The V gene end was trimmed by 5 bases and the J gene end by 5 bases; junction bases not matched to a gene: 8. This CDR3 has 17 amino acids. Germline CDR1 and CDR2: SGHVS and FQNEAQ. The CDR3 sequence: CASSLRLAGGRTGELFF. CDR3 sequence (DNA): TGTGCCAGCAGCCTCAGACTAGCGGGAGGACGAACCGGGGAGCTGTTTTTT.

This clone has more than one count but fewer than ten. This rearrangement joins TRBV25-1 to TRBJ2-5, with D possibly matching TRBD1 (6 bases). Germline V gene data show CDR1 as MGHDK and CDR2 as SYGVNS. The CDR3 extends over 11 amino acids. Trimming left V 11 bases short and J 5 bases short, with 12 bases between. CDR3 sequence (DNA): TGTGCCGCAGGGGCCTTCGAGACCCAGTACTTC. Amino acids: CAAGAFETQYF.

The sample holds a few counts of this clone. This sequence joins TRBV11-3 and TRBJ2-5; 9 positions agree with TRBD2. Germline trimming cut 5 bases from V and 8 bases from J; bases unmatched to any gene: 9. The germline gives CDR1 SGHNT, CDR2 YENEEA. The CDR3 has 14 amino acids. The CDR3 sequence: CASSPRTSDVTQYF. The CDR3 DNA is TGTGCCAGCAGCCCTCGGACTAGCGATGTCACCCAGTACTTC. Together with reference TRBV11-3 and TRBJ2-5, the CDR3 gives the full variable domain: EAGVVQSPRYKIIEKKQPVAFWCNPISGHNTLYWYLQNLGQGPELLIRYENEEAVDDSQLPKDRFSAERLKGVDSTLKIQPAELGDSAVYLCASSPRTSDVTQYFGPGTRLLVL.

This clone was found a few times. J is TRBJ2-7 and V is TRBV5-5, with D tentatively TRBD2 (5 bases). Trimming removed 4 bases from V and 2 bases from J, with 16 bases in between. The CDR3 loop spans 15 amino acids. CDR1 is SGHKS and CDR2 is YYEKEE in the germline V gene (reference sequence). Written as DNA, the CDR3 is TGTGCCAGCAGCCCCGGACTCCTACTCACCTACGAGCAGTACTTC. Protein: CASSPGLLLTYEQYF.

Only a few counts were recorded for this clone. This chain links TRBV7-9 with TRBJ1-1; TRBD1 aligns across 7 bases. This CDR3 has 15 residues. Germline V gene lookup returns CDR1 SEHNR and CDR2 FQNEAQ (reference sequence). J was trimmed by 1 base and V by 5 bases; bases with no gene match: 7. CDR3: CASSRTGQPNTEAFF. CDR3 coding DNA: TGTGCCAGCAGCCGGACGGGACAGCCGAACACTGAAGCTTTCTTT.